One sample yielded the 16 T cell receptor beta chains listed below, sequenced in a study of low-dose radiotherapy and immunotherapy resistance in tumors. The time point here: after trial treatment. As to treatment: LDRT plus nivolumab, ipilimumab, low-dose cyclophosphamide and aspirin (RACIN trial). Alpha and beta chains were covered, as first-strand cDNA relied on TRAV- and TRBV-specific primers. The authors ran roughly 20 PCR cycles to amplify TCRs with a constant-region primer and V-primer adapter. TCRdb processed the reads anew with MiXCR; each CDR3 protein has one entry. Of around 80,000 distinct CDR3 sequences listed, around a sixth are singletons. This material consisted of PBMCs, taken after low-dose radiotherapy plus immunotherapy. Every receptor here comes from a male donor with prostate cancer.

The sample holds many counts of this clonotype. This chain joins TRBV23-1 and TRBJ2-2; D remains ambiguous. TRBV23-1 is identified as an open reading frame with a role that is uncertain. The CDR3 runs to 15 residues. V was pared by 4 bases and J by 1 base, with 10 bases between. CDR3 bases: TGCGCCAGCAGTCTTTGGACGGTGAACACCGGGGAGCTGTTTTTT. This translates into CASSLWTVNTGELFF.

There are many counts of this clonotype. The chain has TRBV24-1 and TRBJ2-3; D might be TRBD2 (6 bases). Germline V CDR1 and CDR2: KGHDR, SFDVKD. V was cut by 3 bases and J by 6 bases, with 21 bases left in between. The CDR3 has 17 amino acids. CDR3 protein: CATSDPRRESVWDTQYF. In nucleotides, the CDR3 is TGTGCCACCAGTGATCCCCGCCGGGAGTCGGTGTGGGATACGCAGTATTTT.

There are many counts of this clonotype. V is TRBV4-3 and J is TRBJ2-1; 10 nucleotides match TRBD2. Trimming removed 4 bases from V and 0 bases from J; junction bases left unmatched: 3. The V gene's germline CDR1 is LGHNA and CDR2 YSLEER. The length of the CDR3 is 16 residues. CDR3 region: CASSPGTSASYNEQFF. In DNA, the CDR3 is TGCGCCAGCAGCCCGGGGACTAGCGCCTCCTACAATGAGCAGTTCTTC.

This clonotype was seen repeatedly, ten times or more. The rearrangement joins TRBV5-1 to TRBJ2-1; TRBD2 matches at 13 bases. Germline lookup yields CDR1 SGHRS and CDR2 YFSETQ. The CDR3 has 15 amino acids. The ends lost 0 bases at V and 8 bases at J; junction bases unmatched: 2. The CDR3 coding sequence is TGCGCCAGCAGCTTGGTACTAGCGGGGGGGGATGAGCAGTTCTTC. Translating gives CASSLVLAGGDEQFF.

This clonotype showed up many times. The chain uses TRBV18 and TRBJ2-3, with D tentatively TRBD2 (5 bases). Trimming left V 1 base short and J 2 bases short, with 10 bases between. CDR1 and CDR2 from the germline V gene are KGHSH and LQKENI. The CDR3 totals 15 residues. CDR3: CASSPQQAATDTQYF. The CDR3 DNA reads TGTGCCAGCTCACCACAGCAAGCGGCCACAGATACGCAGTATTTT. Based on the CDR3 plus reference TRBV18 and TRBJ2-3, the full variable domain is NAGVMQNPRHLVRRRGQEARLRCSPMKGHSHVYWYRQLPEEGLKFMVYLQKENIIDESGMPKERFSAEFPKEGPSILRIQQVVRGDSAAYFCASSPQQAATDTQYFGPGTRLTVL.

This clonotype was observed many times. The chain links TRBV6-2 or TRBV6-3 to TRBJ2-7, with D tentatively TRBD2 (5 bases). Germline CDR1 MNHEY, CDR2 SVGEGT. Trimming left V 8 bases short and J 0 bases short, with 17 bases between. The CDR3 is 15 residues long. The CDR3 coding sequence is TGTGCCAGCCAGCGCGGGCGTAAGTACTCCTACGAGCAGTACTTC. Translation: CASQRGRKYSYEQYF.

This clonotype occurred many times. The chain recombines TRBV29-1 with TRBJ1-3, with D possibly being TRBD1 (5 bases). Per the germline V gene, CDR1 is SQVTM and CDR2 is ANQGSEA. The V gene lost 6 bases and the J gene lost 3 bases, with 15 bases spanning the gap. This CDR3 is built from 14 residues. DNA of the CDR3: TGCAGCGTCTCCGGGACCGAAAGTGGAAACACCATATATTTT. Protein sequence: CSVSGTESGNTIYF.

This clonotype was counted at least ten times. V and J are TRBV5-4 and TRBJ2-7; 7 bases line up with TRBD1. V trimming: 4 bases; J trimming: 1 base; junction bases outside the gene matches: 2. This CDR3 contains 13 residues. CDR1 is SGHNT, CDR2 YYREEE, per germline (reference sequence). This CDR3 is CASSPRGSYEQYF. CDR3 sequence (DNA): TGTGCCAGCAGCCCCAGGGGGTCCTACGAGCAGTACTTC. Variable domain in full (rest from reference TRBV5-4 and TRBJ2-7): ETGVTQSPTHLIKTRGQQVTLRCSSQSGHNTVSWYQQALGQGPQFIFQYYREEENGRGNFPPRFSGLQFPNYSSELNVNALELDDSALYLCASSPRGSYEQYFGPGTRLTVT.

This clonotype was counted ten times or more. The V gene is TRBV4-1, the J gene TRBJ2-3, with D unclear. The length of the CDR3 is 14 residues. The V gene's germline CDR1 is MGHRA and CDR2 YSYEKL. Trimming removed 1 base at V and 2 bases at J, with 7 bases between. The CDR3 DNA reads as TGCGCCAGCAGCCAAGGCCCTTTCACAGATACGCAGTATTTT. This encodes CASSQGPFTDTQYF.

This clonotype has at least ten counts. The gene calls are TRBV5-8 and TRBJ2-7; TRBD1 matches at 8 bases. V lost 3 bases to trimming and J lost 12 bases; unmatched junction nucleotides: 11. This CDR3 has 13 residues. Germline lookup yields CDR1 SGHTS and CDR2 YDEGEE. The DNA of the CDR3 is TGTGCCAGCAGCTCGGAGGGACAGGAGGGGCGGTACTTC. Residues: CASSSEGQEGRYF.

This clonotype was seen ten or more times. The rearrangement uses TRBV28 and TRBJ1-5, with D perhaps matching TRBD1 (5 bases). Germline assignment: CDR1 MDHEN and CDR2 SYDVKM. Trimming removed 6 bases from V and 1 base from J, with 13 bases in between. The CDR3 spans 15 residues. CDR3 region: CASRSPGGSNQPQHF. In nucleotides, the CDR3 is TGTGCCAGCAGGTCTCCGGGGGGAAGCAATCAGCCCCAGCATTTT.

This clonotype was observed many times. The CDR3: CASSYAGAWTDTQYF. The CDR3 DNA follows: TGTGCCAGCAGTTACGCGGGGGCCTGGACAGATACGCAGTATTTT. The rearrangement uses TRBV6-2 or TRBV6-3 and TRBJ2-3; perhaps TRBD2 as D (7 bases). The CDR3 is made up of 15 amino acids. The germline V gene encodes CDR1 MNHEY and CDR2 SVGEGT. The germline V and J ends were trimmed by 2 bases and 3 bases, with 12 bases remaining between them.

As for this clonotype: A much larger clone sits a single nucleotide away, making a read error possible. The chain is built from TRBV7-6 and TRBJ2-2; a weak D match, TRBD1 (6 bases). In germline, CDR1 is SGHVS, CDR2 FNYEAQ. This CDR3 region has 16 residues. CDR3 protein: CANSLRPGVDTGELFF. The CDR3 region has the DNA TGTGCCAACAGCTTAAGACCAGGGGTTGACACCGGGGAGCTGTTTTTT.

This clonotype was observed many times. The chain links TRBV4-2 to TRBJ1-3; 7 positions agree with TRBD1. The CDR3 length is 17 residues. The V gene's germline CDR1 is LGHNA and CDR2 YNFKEQ. The junction had 13 bases not matched to a gene; V was cut back by 3 bases and J by 5 bases. CDR3 in DNA: TGTGCCAGCAGCCAGGCCGCCGGGACAGAGATACGAAACACCATATATTTT. Translated, it gives CASSQAAGTEIRNTIYF.

This clonotype was recorded at least ten times. The chain links TRBV6-6 to TRBJ2-3; D is unresolved. This CDR3 has 14 amino acids. In germline, CDR1 is MNHNY, CDR2 SVGAGI (reference sequence). Deletions cut 4 bases from V and 0 bases from J, with 8 bases between. CDR3 bases: TGTGCCAGCAGTTTCACGACTAGCACAGATACGCAGTATTTT. Protein sequence: CASSFTTSTDTQYF.

This clonotype has a count of ten or more. CDR3 DNA: TGTGCCACCAGTGATCTGTTAGCGGACTCCTACAATGAGCAGTTCTTC. Residues: CATSDLLADSYNEQFF. The genes are TRBV24-1 and TRBJ2-1; D possibly corresponds to TRBD2 (6 bases). Germline lookup yields CDR1 KGHDR and CDR2 SFDVKD. V was trimmed by 3 bases and J by 0 bases, leaving 11 bases between them. The CDR3 is 16 amino acids.